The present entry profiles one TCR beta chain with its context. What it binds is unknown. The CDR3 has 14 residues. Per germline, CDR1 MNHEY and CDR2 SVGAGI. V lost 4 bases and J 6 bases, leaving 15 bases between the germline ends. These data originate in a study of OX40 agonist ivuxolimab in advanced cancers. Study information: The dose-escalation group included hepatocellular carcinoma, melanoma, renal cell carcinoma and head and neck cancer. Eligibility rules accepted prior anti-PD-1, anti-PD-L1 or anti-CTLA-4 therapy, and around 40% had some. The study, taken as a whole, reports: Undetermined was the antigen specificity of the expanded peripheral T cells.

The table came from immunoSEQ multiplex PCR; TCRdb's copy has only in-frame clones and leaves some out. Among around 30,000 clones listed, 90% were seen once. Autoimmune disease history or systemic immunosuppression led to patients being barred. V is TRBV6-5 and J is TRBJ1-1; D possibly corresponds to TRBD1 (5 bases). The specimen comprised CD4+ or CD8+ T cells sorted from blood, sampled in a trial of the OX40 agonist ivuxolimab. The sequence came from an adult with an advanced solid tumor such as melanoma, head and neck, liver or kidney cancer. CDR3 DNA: TGTGCCAGCAGTTGGTGGGGCACCGAGGCTGAAGCTTTCTTT. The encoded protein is CASSWWGTEAEAFF.